Listed below are T cell receptor beta chains from one sample, sequenced in a study of cytotoxic CD8 clonotypes in ibrutinib-treated CLL. Some clones are missing from TCRdb's copy, which holds only in-frame ones; the method was immunoSEQ multiplex PCR. The sample holds just over 200,000 clones, over 65% seen once. The sequenced sample was PBMCs, obtained after 12 months of ibrutinib treatment. The receptors derive from a human donor with chronic lymphocytic leukemia. CDR3s include the opening cysteine and the closing phenylalanine or tryptophan. The order of the fields is J gene, clone size, V gene, D gene, CDR3 protein, CDR3 DNA. The D gene is left open where the match is weak. The size of a clone is reported for some rows only, either as once, few or many, or as a class for expanded clones.

TRBJ2-2,once,TRBV4-2,TRBD2,CASSQDRLAGDLTGELFF,TGTGCCAGCAGCCAGGATAGACTAGCGGGGGACCTCACCGGGGAGCTGTTTTTT
TRBJ1-4,-,TRBV29-1,TRBD1,CSVVDRVREKLFF,TGCAGCGTTGTTGACAGGGTTCGGGAAAAACTGTTTTTT
TRBJ1-6,-,TRBV5-4,TRBD1,CASSGRPGQGSNSPLHF,TGTGCCAGCAGCGGGAGACCGGGACAGGGGTCGAATTCACCCCTCCACTTT
TRBJ2-7,-,TRBV7-8,-,CASAFPLGYEQYF,TGTGCCAGCGCCTTCCCGTTGGGGTACGAGCAGTACTTC
TRBJ2-2,-,TRBV7-2,TRBD2,CASSLISGGTNTGELFF,TGTGCCAGCAGCTTGATTAGCGGGGGGACCAACACCGGGGAGCTGTTTTTT
TRBJ1-5,few,TRBV19,-,CASSPGAWGSNQPQHF,TGTGCCAGTAGTCCCGGAGCATGGGGTAGCAATCAGCCCCAGCATTTT
TRBJ2-1,-,TRBV7-9,-,CASSLGPPDTSSYNEQFF,TGTGCCAGCAGCTTAGGGCCACCGGACACGAGCTCCTACAATGAGCAGTTCTTC
TRBJ2-7,-,TRBV29-1,-,CSVDKGRGAEQYF,TGCAGCGTTGATAAAGGGAGAGGGGCCGAGCAGTACTTC
TRBJ1-1,-,TRBV19,-,CASRGPAQRRTEAFF,TGTGCCAGTAGAGGCCCCGCGCAGAGGAGGACTGAAGCTTTCTTT
TRBJ2-3,-,TRBV5-1,TRBD1,CASSLEGAFTDTQYF,TGCGCCAGCAGCTTGGAGGGGGCCTTTACAGATACGCAGTATTTT
TRBJ2-3,-,TRBV19,TRBD2,CASKREGLVDTQYF,TGTGCCAGTAAGCGGGAGGGCCTCGTAGATACGCAGTATTTT
TRBJ1-4,-,TRBV7-9,TRBD1,CASSPGTGEKLFF,TGTGCCAGCAGCCCTGGGACAGGTGAAAAACTGTTTTTT
TRBJ2-1,-,TRBV6-5,-,CASSLGISSYNEQFF,TGTGCCAGCAGCTTAGGGATTTCCTCCTACAATGAGCAGTTCTTC
TRBJ2-1,few,TRBV5-1,-,CASSLAAGEQFF,TGCGCCAGCAGCTTGGCGGCGGGAGAGCAGTTCTTC